These T cell receptor beta chains were read from a single sample in a study of glioma-infiltrating T cells after dendritic cell vaccination. Repertoires were generated with immunoSEQ multiplex PCR, while TCRdb's copy carries only in-frame clones and drops some. Found here are around 60,000 clones, around nine tenths of them singletons; the top ten hold around a tenth. This sample comprised blood, obtained after dendritic cell vaccination. These TCRs come from a human donor with glioblastoma. The CDR3 runs from the conserved cysteine through the conserved F or W. The D gene is left open where the match is weak. Some rows mark clone size as missing; the rest say once, few, many or name a class of expanded clone.

NA,TRBJ2-7,NA,TRBV9,CASSAGTYEQYF,TGTGCCAGCAGCGCCGGGACCTACGAGCAGTACTTC
NA,TRBJ1-2,TRBD1,TRBV18,CASSRSRDRGYGYTF,TGTGCCAGCTCACGTTCCCGGGACAGGGGCTATGGCTACACCTTC
NA,TRBJ1-6,NA,TRBV15,CATSRVGDSPLHF,TGTGCCACCAGCAGAGTAGGGGATTCACCCCTCCACTTT
few,TRBJ1-2,NA,TRBV19,CASQSGGWYGYTF,TGTGCCAGCCAAAGCGGGGGCTGGTATGGCTACACCTTC
once,TRBJ2-3,TRBD2,TRBV7-8,CASSLTSGGPGRNTDTQYF,TGTGCCAGCAGCTTGACTAGCGGGGGCCCGGGACGAAACACAGATACGCAGTATTTT
NA,TRBJ2-1,NA,TRBV11-2,CASSLRTNEGNEQFF,TGTGCCAGCAGCCTTCGGACCAACGAGGGCAATGAGCAGTTCTTC
NA,TRBJ1-3,NA,TRBV5-6,CASSNSGRELLRRELRYF,TGTGCCAGCAGCAATTCGGGCCGGGAGCTCTTACGACGTGAGCTCAGGTATTTT
NA,TRBJ2-1,NA,TRBV19,CASSPSTGQGTYNEQFF,TGTGCCAGTAGCCCATCGACCGGGCAGGGAACCTACAATGAGCAGTTCTTC
NA,TRBJ2-5,TRBD2,TRBV4-3,CASSPGLGTSGPVETQYF,TGCGCCAGCAGCCCAGGGCTCGGGACTAGCGGGCCCGTGGAGACCCAGTACTTC
NA,TRBJ1-1,TRBD1,TRBV15,CATSIRGVNVPNRGPNTEAFF,TGTGCCACGAGTATTAGGGGGGTCAACGTCCCGAACAGGGGACCGAACACTGAAGCTTTCTTT
NA,TRBJ1-1,TRBD1,TRBV29-1,CSVPRDSEAFF,TGCAGCGTCCCACGGGACAGCGAAGCTTTCTTT
NA,TRBJ2-1,TRBD2,TRBV7-8,CASSSRLTSGNYNEQFF,TGTGCCAGCAGCTCTCGGCTGACTAGCGGGAACTACAATGAGCAGTTCTTC
NA,TRBJ1-5,TRBD1,TRBV6-5,CASSSGQGNHQPQHF,TGTGCCAGCAGTTCGGGACAGGGTAATCATCAGCCCCAGCATTTT
NA,TRBJ2-2,NA,TRBV9,CASSVEVQGGTGELFF,TGTGCCAGCAGCGTAGAGGTCCAGGGTGGTACCGGGGAGCTGTTTTTT
NA,TRBJ1-1,TRBD1,TRBV7-9,CASSPTAGGHTEAFF,TGTGCCAGCAGCCCCACCGCAGGGGGTCACACTGAAGCTTTCTTT